The clone carrying this T cell receptor beta chain occurred many times. Its antigen is unknown. The sample belongs to a study of read filtering for tumor transcriptome and immune sequencing. Study as a whole: Patients were approximately 18 male and 11 to 15 female, mean age 65.9 years, range 47 to 80. TCR-mapped reads were about 3.5 to 11 million with IR-seq versus roughly 80 to 1,300 with RNA-seq. Notes on the study in general: IR-seq and RNA-seq agreed better without single-read clonotypes.

The CDR3 is 10 residues long. The germline CDR1 and CDR2 sequences are SNHLY and FYNNEI. V was shortened by 8 bases and J by 5 bases, with 6 bases between the two germline ends. Molecular barcoded adaptors covering alpha/delta and beta/gamma chains were used on 400 ng RNA. One entry per CDR3 protein, called by TCRdb with MiXCR from the reads. The table records roughly 60,000 distinct CDR3 sequences, 20% to 25% of them present only once. This receptor was taken from a donor aged 40 or over with multiple myeloma. The sequencing input was a population of CD138-negative cells sorted from bone marrow. This chain connects TRBV2 to TRBJ2-5; D remains unclear. CDR3 in DNA: TGTGCCAGCTTCAGGGAGACCCAGTACTTC. It codes for CASFRETQYF.